These T cell receptor beta chains were read from a single sample in a study of blood T cells in healthy people across ages. From the 5' RACE reads, TCRdb called clonotypes with MiXCR, one entry per CDR3 protein. Here the sample spans fewer than 2,000,000 distinct CDR3 sequences, about two fifths being singletons. The sequencing input was blood. Every receptor here comes from a human donor in good health. CDR3s include the opening cysteine and the closing phenylalanine or tryptophan. D genes are given only for firm matches. Only some rows state a clone size, as once, few, many or a class for expanded clones.

>TRBJ1-1|-|-|TRBV5-5
TGTGCCAGCAGCATTTCTGCGAACACTGAAGCTTTCTTT
CASSISANTEAFF
>TRBJ2-7|-|-|TRBV3-1
TGTGCCAGCAGCCAGATACAGGGGACTTACAGCGAGCAGTACTTC
CASSQIQGTYSEQYF
>TRBJ1-2|few|-|TRBV12-3/TRBV12-4
TGTGCCAGCAGTTTATCCCACAGAGCTAACTATGGCTACACCTTC
CASSLSHRANYGYTF
>TRBJ1-2|-|-|TRBV14
TGTGCCAGCAGCCAAGCTTTATCCAAACCCCCCTACACCTTC
CASSQALSKPPYTF
>TRBJ2-5|-|-|TRBV6-5
TGTGCCAGCAGTTACGGCGGTTCCGAGGGAGAGACCCAGTACTTC
CASSYGGSEGETQYF
>TRBJ2-2|-|-|TRBV4-3
TGCGCCAGCAGCCAACTCGTGACCGGGACAATGAACACCGGGGAGCTGTTTTTT
CASSQLVTGTMNTGELFF
>TRBJ2-3|-|-|TRBV12-3/TRBV12-4
TGTGCCAGCAGTTCATCAGGGGGGAGTTCAGATACGCAGTATTTT
CASSSSGGSSDTQYF
>TRBJ2-1|once|-|TRBV7-2
TGTGCCAGCAGAGGGGCCGTTGAGCAGTTCTTC
CASRGAVEQFF
>TRBJ1-6|few|-|TRBV7-3
TGTGCCAGCAGCTTTAATGAGGACTATAATTCACCCCTCCACTTT
CASSFNEDYNSPLHF
>TRBJ1-1|few|TRBD1|TRBV5-1
TGCGCCAGCAGCTGGAGGGGCACAGGGGGGAATGAAGCTTTCTTT
CASSWRGTGGNEAFF
>TRBJ2-5|-|TRBD2|TRBV6-5
TGTGCCAGCAGTTTAGCGGGGGGCCAAGTGACCCAGTACTTC
CASSLAGGQVTQYF
>TRBJ2-4|-|-|TRBV11-3
TGTGCCAGCAGCTCCGCGGCCTCCGGGGGCATTCAGTACTTC
CASSSAASGGIQYF
>TRBJ2-1|-|TRBD2|TRBV12-3/TRBV12-4
TGTGCCAGCACTCCGAGGCTAGCGGGGAACAATGAGCAGTTCTTC
CASTPRLAGNNEQFF
>TRBJ1-1|-|-|TRBV28
TGTGCCAGCAGTTTAGGACAGCCCTTCACTGAAGCTTTCTTT
CASSLGQPFTEAFF
>TRBJ2-5|-|TRBD2|TRBV4-3
TGCGCCAGCAGCCAGCGTAGCGGGGGAGCCCGAGAGACCCAGTACTTC
CASSQRSGGARETQYF
>TRBJ2-1|-|TRBD1|TRBV25-1
TGTGCCAGTCTCCGACAGGGAGCGTCCAATGAGCAGTTCTTC
CASLRQGASNEQFF
>TRBJ2-7|-|-|TRBV20-1
TGCAGTGGAGAGAAGTTTGTCCTAACCAGCTCCTACGAGCAGTACTTC
CSGEKFVLTSSYEQYF
>TRBJ1-1|-|-|TRBV20-1
TGCAGTGCTCCCGAGATGCCGTTGAACACTGAAGCTTTCTTT
CSAPEMPLNTEAFF
>TRBJ2-1|once|-|TRBV29-1
TGCAGCGTTAGGGACAAAGGGGGGGGTGAGCAGTTCTTC
CSVRDKGGGEQFF
>TRBJ2-1|-|-|TRBV15
TGTGCCACCAGCCTCACCCAGAGGGGCAATGGGCAGTTCTTC
CATSLTQRGNGQFF
>TRBJ2-5|few|-|TRBV6-1
TGTGCCAGCAGGGTACAGGGAGGAGAGACCCAGTACTTC
CASRVQGGETQYF
>TRBJ2-1|many|TRBD2|TRBV3-1
TGTGCCAGCAGCCCCGGACTAGACTCCTACAATGAGCAGTTCTTC
CASSPGLDSYNEQFF
>TRBJ2-1|-|TRBD2|TRBV10-3
TGTGCCATCGGTGGGACTAGCAGAGACAATGAGCAGTTCTTC
CAIGGTSRDNEQFF
>TRBJ2-1|few|-|TRBV20-1
TGCAGTGCTAGCCCCTCGGGAGGGGGCACACTCTATGAGCAGTTCTTC
CSASPSGGGTLYEQFF
>TRBJ2-5|few|-|TRBV10-3
TGTGCCATCAGTGATTTCGTCAGGGGGGTTGAGACCCAGTACTTC
CAISDFVRGVETQYF
>TRBJ2-5|-|-|TRBV28
TGTGCCAGCAGTTTCCCCCCTCGGGGGGCACAAGAGACCCAGTACTTC
CASSFPPRGAQETQYF
>TRBJ1-2|many|-|TRBV7-9
TGTGCCAGCAGCTTAATCAACTATGGCTACACCTTC
CASSLINYGYTF
>TRBJ1-2|few|-|TRBV29-1
TGCAGCGTTGAATTCGACTATGGCTACACCTTC
CSVEFDYGYTF
>TRBJ2-6|few|-|TRBV24-1
TGTGCCACCAGTGATTCGGACACTCCCTTCCGCACCTCTGGGGCCAACGTCCTGACTTTC
CATSDSDTPFRTSGANVLTF
>TRBJ2-4|few|-|TRBV4-3
TGCGCCAGCAGCCAAGAATTGGTAGCCAAAAACATTCCGTACTTC
CASSQELVAKNIPYF
>TRBJ2-1|-|-|TRBV6-6
TGTGCCAGCAGTTACAGCACCCAGCACTCCTACGAGCAGTTCTTC
CASSYSTQHSYEQFF
>TRBJ2-3|many|-|TRBV7-2
TGTGCCAGCAGCGCCCGGGTCCCTACGGATACGCAGTATTTT
CASSARVPTDTQYF
>TRBJ2-1|-|-|TRBV11-1
TGTGCCAGCAGCTTAGCGCCAGGAGGACCCAATGAGCAGTTCTTC
CASSLAPGGPNEQFF
>TRBJ2-5|few|TRBD2|TRBV28
TGTGCCAGCAGCCTCGGTTTAGCGGGGCAGGGGGAGACCCAGTACTTC
CASSLGLAGQGETQYF
>TRBJ2-7|few|-|TRBV28
TGTGCCAGCAGTTTCCCCCACCGGGACTACGAGCAGTACTTC
CASSFPHRDYEQYF
>TRBJ1-2|-|-|TRBV7-9
TGTGCCAGCAGCTTAGTGGGATTAATGGGAGGCTACACCTTC
CASSLVGLMGGYTF